This is a list of T cell receptor beta chains from one sample in a study of T-cell reconstitution after alpha-beta-depleted transplantation in children. TCRdb analysed the PCR reads with MiXCR anew, one entry per CDR3 protein. The sample has 200,000 or so distinct CDR3 sequences, about 6% seen once; the top ten hold about 4.3%. The source was PBMCs, collected before TCRalphabeta/CD19-depleted stem cell transplant. The receptors derive from a girl less than two years old with combined immunodeficiency, due to receive a stem cell transplant. The CDR3 runs from the conserved cysteine through the conserved F or W. The D gene is left open where the match is weak. Clone size is given for some rows only: seen once, a few or many times, or a class if the clone is expanded.

d_call: NA; v_call: TRBV9; clone_size: many; j_call: TRBJ2-7; cdr3_aa: CASSVGSGLGGAYEQYF; cdr3_nt: TGTGCCAGCAGCGTAGGTTCGGGCCTCGGGGGTGCCTACGAGCAGTACTTC
d_call: NA; v_call: TRBV6-2/TRBV6-3; clone_size: many; j_call: TRBJ1-2; cdr3_aa: CASIGLNYGYTF; cdr3_nt: TGTGCCAGCATCGGGTTGAACTATGGCTACACCTTC
d_call: NA; v_call: TRBV9; clone_size: few; j_call: TRBJ2-7; cdr3_aa: CASSVGHLAYEQYF; cdr3_nt: TGTGCCAGCAGCGTAGGACACCTGGCCTACGAGCAGTACTTC
d_call: TRBD1; v_call: TRBV24-1; clone_size: many; j_call: TRBJ2-5; cdr3_aa: CATSDSINPTGEETQYF; cdr3_nt: TGTGCCACCAGTGATTCGATTAACCCGACAGGGGAAGAGACCCAGTACTTC
d_call: TRBD2; v_call: TRBV3-1; clone_size: NA; j_call: TRBJ2-3; cdr3_aa: CASSQMRGGSTDTQYF; cdr3_nt: TGTGCCAGCAGCCAAATGCGGGGGGGGAGCACAGATACGCAGTATTTT
d_call: NA; v_call: TRBV13; clone_size: many; j_call: TRBJ2-3; cdr3_aa: CASSLVAPDTQYF; cdr3_nt: TGTGCCAGCAGCTTAGTAGCACCAGATACGCAGTATTTT
d_call: TRBD1; v_call: TRBV20-1; clone_size: many; j_call: TRBJ2-7; cdr3_aa: CSARAYRTGDPYEQYF; cdr3_nt: TGCAGTGCTAGGGCCTACCGGACAGGGGACCCCTACGAGCAGTACTTC
d_call: NA; v_call: TRBV20-1; clone_size: many; j_call: TRBJ2-1; cdr3_aa: CSHINPGYNEQFF; cdr3_nt: TGCAGCCATATCAACCCAGGGTACAATGAGCAGTTCTTC
d_call: TRBD1; v_call: TRBV29-1; clone_size: many; j_call: TRBJ2-7; cdr3_aa: CSVESGQGYEQYF; cdr3_nt: TGCAGCGTTGAATCTGGACAGGGTTACGAGCAGTACTTC
d_call: TRBD2; v_call: TRBV12-5; clone_size: many; j_call: TRBJ2-3; cdr3_aa: CASALILAVDYTDTQYF; cdr3_nt: TGTGCTAGTGCCCTAATCCTAGCGGTAGATTACACAGATACGCAGTATTTT
d_call: NA; v_call: TRBV27; clone_size: few; j_call: TRBJ2-4; cdr3_aa: CASSLSVGLAKNIQYF; cdr3_nt: TGTGCCAGCAGTTTATCGGTGGGGCTAGCCAAAAACATTCAGTACTTC
d_call: NA; v_call: TRBV7-2; clone_size: few; j_call: TRBJ2-1; cdr3_aa: CASSLYSEQFF; cdr3_nt: TGTGCCAGCAGTCTTTATAGTGAGCAGTTCTTC
d_call: TRBD2; v_call: TRBV20-1; clone_size: many; j_call: TRBJ2-7; cdr3_aa: CSAKGLAGVRDEQYF; cdr3_nt: TGCAGTGCCAAGGGCCTAGCGGGGGTTCGGGACGAGCAGTACTTC
d_call: TRBD1; v_call: TRBV27; clone_size: NA; j_call: TRBJ2-7; cdr3_aa: CASSLLGTGAHEQYF; cdr3_nt: TGTGCCAGCAGTTTACTAGGGACAGGGGCCCACGAGCAGTACTTC
d_call: NA; v_call: TRBV3-1; clone_size: many; j_call: TRBJ2-7; cdr3_aa: CASSQVIHEQYF; cdr3_nt: TGTGCCAGCAGCCAAGTGATCCACGAGCAGTACTTC
d_call: TRBD2; v_call: TRBV4-2; clone_size: many; j_call: TRBJ2-1; cdr3_aa: CASSPRLAPPGDEQFF; cdr3_nt: TGTGCCAGCAGCCCCCGACTAGCACCACCTGGAGATGAGCAGTTCTTC
d_call: NA; v_call: TRBV7-3; clone_size: many; j_call: TRBJ2-7; cdr3_aa: CASSLTGRDEQYF; cdr3_nt: TGTGCCAGCAGCTTAACGGGTAGGGACGAGCAGTACTTC
d_call: TRBD2; v_call: TRBV4-1; clone_size: many; j_call: TRBJ2-1; cdr3_aa: CASSQERGALPNEQFF; cdr3_nt: TGCGCCAGCAGCCAAGAGCGGGGGGCATTACCCAATGAGCAGTTCTTC
d_call: NA; v_call: TRBV11-2; clone_size: many; j_call: TRBJ1-4; cdr3_aa: CASSLGQTTNEKLFF; cdr3_nt: TGTGCCAGCAGCCTGGGACAAACAACTAATGAAAAACTGTTTTTT
d_call: NA; v_call: TRBV10-3; clone_size: many; j_call: TRBJ2-3; cdr3_aa: CAISDGGQGPDTQYF; cdr3_nt: TGTGCCATCAGTGATGGGGGCCAGGGGCCAGATACGCAGTATTTT
d_call: NA; v_call: TRBV15; clone_size: many; j_call: TRBJ2-1; cdr3_aa: CATSTEPPGNEQFF; cdr3_nt: TGTGCCACCAGCACAGAACCACCAGGCAATGAGCAGTTCTTC
d_call: NA; v_call: TRBV7-2; clone_size: NA; j_call: TRBJ2-2; cdr3_aa: CASSPHPYPTGTGELFF; cdr3_nt: TGTGCCAGCAGCCCTCACCCCTACCCGACGGGCACCGGGGAGCTGTTTTTT
d_call: TRBD2; v_call: TRBV20-1; clone_size: many; j_call: TRBJ2-7; cdr3_aa: CSARDPSGSYEQYF; cdr3_nt: TGCAGTGCTAGAGATCCTAGCGGATCCTACGAGCAGTACTTC
d_call: NA; v_call: TRBV29-1; clone_size: many; j_call: TRBJ2-5; cdr3_aa: CSVAGSPQETQYF; cdr3_nt: TGCAGCGTTGCAGGCAGCCCGCAAGAGACCCAGTACTTC
d_call: NA; v_call: TRBV14; clone_size: few; j_call: TRBJ1-2; cdr3_aa: CASSQAVDNYGYTF; cdr3_nt: TGTGCCAGCAGCCAAGCCGTCGACAACTATGGCTACACCTTC
d_call: NA; v_call: TRBV29-1; clone_size: many; j_call: TRBJ1-1; cdr3_aa: CSVEDPTAGGLNTEAFF; cdr3_nt: TGCAGCGTTGAAGATCCCACAGCGGGGGGCCTAAACACTGAAGCTTTCTTT
d_call: NA; v_call: TRBV10-3; clone_size: many; j_call: TRBJ2-2; cdr3_aa: CAISVRENTGELFF; cdr3_nt: TGTGCCATCAGTGTGAGGGAGAACACCGGGGAGCTGTTTTTT
d_call: NA; v_call: TRBV12-3/TRBV12-4; clone_size: many; j_call: TRBJ2-1; cdr3_aa: CASRKTLYNEQFF; cdr3_nt: TGTGCCAGCAGAAAGACGCTGTACAATGAGCAGTTCTTC
d_call: NA; v_call: TRBV4-3; clone_size: few; j_call: TRBJ2-3; cdr3_aa: CASSQSQLLTRANTDTQYF; cdr3_nt: TGCGCCAGCAGCCAATCTCAACTCCTGACTAGAGCAAACACAGATACGCAGTATTTT
d_call: NA; v_call: TRBV29-1; clone_size: many; j_call: TRBJ2-7; cdr3_aa: CSVEVSGGGVISYEQYF; cdr3_nt: TGCAGCGTTGAAGTCTCCGGAGGGGGGGTGATTTCCTACGAGCAGTACTTC
d_call: TRBD1; v_call: TRBV20-1; clone_size: many; j_call: TRBJ1-2; cdr3_aa: CSARDATGDHVGYTF; cdr3_nt: TGCAGTGCTAGAGATGCGACAGGGGATCATGTCGGCTACACCTTC
d_call: TRBD2; v_call: TRBV9; clone_size: many; j_call: TRBJ2-7; cdr3_aa: CASSVTSGSEQYF; cdr3_nt: TGTGCCAGCAGCGTGACTAGCGGGAGCGAGCAGTACTTC
d_call: TRBD2; v_call: TRBV6-5; clone_size: many; j_call: TRBJ2-3; cdr3_aa: CASSSAGGQSDTQYF; cdr3_nt: TGTGCCAGCAGTTCCGCGGGGGGGCAATCAGATACGCAGTATTTT
d_call: NA; v_call: TRBV5-4; clone_size: few; j_call: TRBJ2-6; cdr3_aa: CASSLRTQGGESGANVLTF; cdr3_nt: TGTGCCAGCAGCTTACGGACACAGGGTGGTGAATCTGGGGCCAACGTCCTGACTTTC
d_call: NA; v_call: TRBV27; clone_size: many; j_call: TRBJ1-1; cdr3_aa: CASSLRFRANTEAFF; cdr3_nt: TGTGCCAGCAGTTTAAGGTTCAGGGCGAACACTGAAGCTTTCTTT
d_call: TRBD1; v_call: TRBV5-5; clone_size: many; j_call: TRBJ2-1; cdr3_aa: CASSKYRTGHWGEQFF; cdr3_nt: TGTGCCAGCAGCAAATACCGGACAGGGCATTGGGGTGAGCAGTTCTTC
d_call: TRBD2; v_call: TRBV7-9; clone_size: many; j_call: TRBJ2-3; cdr3_aa: CASSLGTSGAHTQYF; cdr3_nt: TGTGCCAGCAGCTTAGGAACTAGCGGGGCACATACGCAGTATTTT
d_call: TRBD1; v_call: TRBV5-1; clone_size: many; j_call: TRBJ2-5; cdr3_aa: CASSLAWTGTLQETQYF; cdr3_nt: TGCGCCAGCAGCTTGGCCTGGACAGGGACCCTTCAAGAGACCCAGTACTTC
d_call: TRBD1; v_call: TRBV3-1; clone_size: many; j_call: TRBJ2-5; cdr3_aa: CASSQGTGEWGFQETQYF; cdr3_nt: TGTGCCAGCAGCCAAGGAACAGGGGAATGGGGGTTCCAAGAGACCCAGTACTTC
d_call: TRBD2; v_call: TRBV20-1; clone_size: NA; j_call: TRBJ2-3; cdr3_aa: CSATGTISITDTQYF; cdr3_nt: TGCAGTGCTACCGGGACTATATCCATCACAGATACGCAGTATTTT
d_call: NA; v_call: TRBV12-3/TRBV12-4; clone_size: many; j_call: TRBJ2-1; cdr3_aa: CASSARLGLYNEQFF; cdr3_nt: TGTGCCAGCAGTGCCCGACTAGGGCTCTACAATGAGCAGTTCTTC
d_call: NA; v_call: TRBV20-1; clone_size: many; j_call: TRBJ2-3; cdr3_aa: CSAHSGSTDTQYF; cdr3_nt: TGCAGTGCTCATTCGGGGAGTACAGATACGCAGTATTTT
d_call: TRBD1; v_call: TRBV29-1; clone_size: many; j_call: TRBJ2-4; cdr3_aa: CSVAEDRGIQYF; cdr3_nt: TGCAGCGTTGCCGAAGACAGGGGCATTCAGTACTTC
d_call: NA; v_call: TRBV14; clone_size: many; j_call: TRBJ2-7; cdr3_aa: CASSFYGRTHSYEQYF; cdr3_nt: TGTGCCAGCAGCTTTTACGGGCGCACTCACTCCTACGAGCAGTACTTC
d_call: NA; v_call: TRBV7-2; clone_size: NA; j_call: TRBJ2-3; cdr3_aa: CASSFAGGRGTDTQYF; cdr3_nt: TGTGCCAGCAGCTTTGCCGGGGGAAGGGGCACAGATACGCAGTATTTT
d_call: NA; v_call: TRBV20-1; clone_size: many; j_call: TRBJ2-7; cdr3_aa: CSARDVDLARYEQYF; cdr3_nt: TGCAGTGCTAGAGACGTGGATTTAGCGAGATACGAGCAGTACTTC
d_call: TRBD2; v_call: TRBV12-3/TRBV12-4; clone_size: many; j_call: TRBJ2-7; cdr3_aa: CASQRGSSYEQYF; cdr3_nt: TGTGCCAGCCAGCGCGGGAGCTCCTACGAGCAGTACTTC
d_call: TRBD2; v_call: TRBV9; clone_size: NA; j_call: TRBJ2-5; cdr3_aa: CASSVAAGAQETQYF; cdr3_nt: TGTGCCAGCAGCGTAGCAGCGGGGGCACAAGAGACCCAGTACTTC
d_call: TRBD2; v_call: TRBV20-1; clone_size: few; j_call: TRBJ2-2; cdr3_aa: CSASSPGLAGTGELFF; cdr3_nt: TGCAGTGCTAGTTCCCCGGGACTAGCGGGGACCGGGGAGCTGTTTTTT
d_call: TRBD2; v_call: TRBV29-1; clone_size: many; j_call: TRBJ2-5; cdr3_aa: CSVEDQFLAAQETQYF; cdr3_nt: TGCAGCGTTGAAGATCAGTTTCTAGCGGCACAAGAGACCCAGTACTTC
d_call: TRBD2; v_call: TRBV29-1; clone_size: few; j_call: TRBJ2-7; cdr3_aa: CSVSRLAGAWEQYF; cdr3_nt: TGCAGCGTTTCCCGACTAGCGGGAGCTTGGGAGCAGTACTTC
d_call: NA; v_call: TRBV29-1; clone_size: many; j_call: TRBJ2-7; cdr3_aa: CSVEGYYEQYF; cdr3_nt: TGCAGCGTTGAAGGGTACTACGAGCAGTACTTC
d_call: NA; v_call: TRBV4-2; clone_size: many; j_call: TRBJ1-1; cdr3_aa: CASSQAPARNTEAFF; cdr3_nt: TGTGCCAGCAGCCAAGCTCCCGCCAGGAACACTGAAGCTTTCTTT
d_call: NA; v_call: TRBV7-2; clone_size: NA; j_call: TRBJ1-5; cdr3_aa: CASSGRSNQPQHF; cdr3_nt: TGTGCCAGCAGCGGCCGGAGCAATCAGCCCCAGCATTTT
d_call: NA; v_call: TRBV27; clone_size: many; j_call: TRBJ2-3; cdr3_aa: CASSLAVAGPARDTQYF; cdr3_nt: TGTGCCAGCAGTCTTGCGGTTGCGGGCCCTGCACGAGATACGCAGTATTTT